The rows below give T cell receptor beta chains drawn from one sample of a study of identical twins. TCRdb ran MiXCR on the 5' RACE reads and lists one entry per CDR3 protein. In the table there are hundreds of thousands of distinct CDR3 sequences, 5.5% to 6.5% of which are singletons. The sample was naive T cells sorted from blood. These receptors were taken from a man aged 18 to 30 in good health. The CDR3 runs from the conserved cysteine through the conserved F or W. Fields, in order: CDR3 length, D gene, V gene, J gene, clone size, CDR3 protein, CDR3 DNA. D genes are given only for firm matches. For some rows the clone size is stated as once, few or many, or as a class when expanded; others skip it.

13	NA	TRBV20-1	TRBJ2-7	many	CSARVGSSYEQYF	TGCAGTGCTAGAGTGGGGAGCTCCTACGAGCAGTACTTC
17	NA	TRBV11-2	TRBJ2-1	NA	CASSPQLGGLSYNEQFF	TGTGCCAGCAGCCCCCAATTAGGGGGGTTGTCCTACAATGAGCAGTTCTTC
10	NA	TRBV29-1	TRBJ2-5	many	CSVRGETQYF	TGCAGCGTCCGAGGGGAGACCCAGTACTTC
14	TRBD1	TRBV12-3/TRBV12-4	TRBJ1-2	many	CASSTGQVRYGYTF	TGTGCCAGCAGTACGGGACAGGTTCGCTATGGCTACACCTTC
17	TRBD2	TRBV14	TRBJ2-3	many	CASSLLLAGHASDTQYF	TGTGCCAGCAGCCTCCTTCTAGCGGGCCATGCAAGCGATACGCAGTATTTT
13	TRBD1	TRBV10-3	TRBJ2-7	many	CAISGQGSHEQYF	TGTGCCATCAGTGGACAGGGTTCCCACGAGCAGTACTTC
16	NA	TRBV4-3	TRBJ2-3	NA	CASSQDGWGPTDTQYF	TGCGCCAGCAGCCAAGATGGCTGGGGACCCACAGATACGCAGTATTTT
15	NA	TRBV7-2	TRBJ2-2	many	CASRGPKSITGELFF	TGTGCCAGCAGGGGGCCCAAGTCGATCACCGGGGAGCTGTTTTTT
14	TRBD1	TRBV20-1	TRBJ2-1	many	CSARVGGAGNEQFF	TGCAGTGCTAGAGTAGGGGGCGCGGGTAATGAGCAGTTCTTC
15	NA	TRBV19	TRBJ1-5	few	CASSAGGLGNQPQHF	TGTGCCAGTAGTGCAGGAGGGTTAGGCAATCAGCCCCAGCATTTT
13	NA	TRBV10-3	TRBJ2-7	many	CAISESWRYEQYF	TGTGCCATCAGTGAGTCCTGGCGCTACGAGCAGTACTTC
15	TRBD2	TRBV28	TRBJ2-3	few	CASSLAGGLQDTQYF	TGTGCCAGCAGCTTAGCGGGAGGGCTGCAAGATACGCAGTATTTT
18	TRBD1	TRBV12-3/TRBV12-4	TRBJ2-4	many	CASSSPGTGVDSKNIQYF	TGTGCCAGCAGTTCACCCGGGACAGGGGTTGATTCCAAAAACATTCAGTACTTC
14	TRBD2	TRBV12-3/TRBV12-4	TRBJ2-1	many	CASSQAGSLGEQFF	TGTGCCAGCAGCCAAGCGGGATCTCTGGGTGAGCAGTTCTTC
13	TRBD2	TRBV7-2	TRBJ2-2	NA	CASRLAGTGEQFF	TGTGCCAGCAGGCTAGCGGGCACCGGGGAGCAGTTTTTT
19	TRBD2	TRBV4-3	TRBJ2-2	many	CASSQTAGGPRPNTGELFF	TGCGCCAGCAGCCAAACCGCGGGAGGGCCGAGACCGAACACCGGGGAGCTGTTTTTT
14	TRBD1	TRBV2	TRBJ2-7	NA	CASRWDRGTYEQYF	TGTGCCAGCAGATGGGACAGGGGGACATACGAGCAGTACTTC
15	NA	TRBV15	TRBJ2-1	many	CATSRDRGNYNEQFF	TGTGCCACCAGCAGAGATCGGGGGAACTACAATGAGCAGTTCTTC
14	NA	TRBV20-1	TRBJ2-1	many	CSAPLGLPYNEQFF	TGCAGTGCTCCCCTCGGGCTACCGTACAATGAGCAGTTCTTC
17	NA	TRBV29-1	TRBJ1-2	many	CSVESVQLTRFNYGYTF	TGCAGCGTTGAAAGTGTACAGCTTACCCGGTTTAACTATGGCTACACCTTC
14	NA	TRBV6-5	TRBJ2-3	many	CASSYARSTDTQYF	TGTGCCAGCAGTTACGCCAGGAGCACAGATACGCAGTATTTT
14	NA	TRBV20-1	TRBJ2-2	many	CSASPQTGTGELFF	TGCAGTGCTAGTCCCCAGACGGGCACCGGGGAGCTGTTTTTT
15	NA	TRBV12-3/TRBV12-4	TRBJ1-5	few	CASSLHGQSNQPQHF	TGTGCCAGCAGTTTACACGGGCAGAGCAATCAGCCCCAGCATTTT
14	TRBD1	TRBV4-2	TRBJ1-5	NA	CASSRTGDRQPQHF	TGTGCCAGCAGCCGAACAGGGGACCGTCAGCCCCAGCATTTT
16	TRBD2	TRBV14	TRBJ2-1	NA	CASSHGTSGRLNEQFF	TGTGCCAGCAGCCATGGAACTAGCGGGAGATTGAATGAGCAGTTCTTC
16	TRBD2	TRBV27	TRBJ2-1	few	CASSGGRDGTYNEQFF	TGTGCCAGTTCCGGGGGGAGGGATGGAACCTACAATGAGCAGTTCTTC
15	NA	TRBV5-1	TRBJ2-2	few	CASSARTANTGELFF	TGCGCCAGCAGCGCTAGGACAGCGAACACCGGGGAGCTGTTTTTT
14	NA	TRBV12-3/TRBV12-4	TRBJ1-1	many	CASTPGPTNTEAFF	TGTGCCAGCACCCCGGGACCGACGAACACTGAAGCTTTCTTT
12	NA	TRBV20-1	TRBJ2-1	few	CSARVVQGEQFF	TGCAGTGCTAGAGTGGTACAGGGAGAGCAGTTCTTC
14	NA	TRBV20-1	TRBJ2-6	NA	CSGYQGSGANVLTF	TGCAGTGGGTATCAGGGTTCTGGGGCCAACGTCCTGACTTTC
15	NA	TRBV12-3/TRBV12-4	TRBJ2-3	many	CASSLSIEITDTQYF	TGTGCCAGCAGTTTAAGTATAGAGATCACAGATACGCAGTATTTT
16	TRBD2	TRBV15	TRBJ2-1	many	CATSRGAPRQRGEQFF	TGTGCCACCAGCAGAGGAGCGCCCCGACAGCGGGGGGAGCAGTTCTTC
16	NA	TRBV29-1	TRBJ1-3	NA	CSVASVGDRSGNTIYF	TGCAGCGTTGCTTCGGTGGGGGATAGGTCTGGAAACACCATATATTTT
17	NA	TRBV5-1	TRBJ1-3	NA	CASSLEGPGSSGNTIYF	TGCGCCAGCAGCTTGGAAGGGCCAGGGAGCTCTGGAAACACCATATATTTT
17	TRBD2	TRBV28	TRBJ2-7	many	CASGALAGRSGSYEQYF	TGTGCCAGCGGGGCACTAGCGGGAAGATCTGGATCCTACGAGCAGTACTTC
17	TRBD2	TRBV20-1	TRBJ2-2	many	CSARDFGGRSNTGELFF	TGCAGTGCTAGAGATTTTGGCGGGAGATCGAACACCGGGGAGCTGTTTTTT
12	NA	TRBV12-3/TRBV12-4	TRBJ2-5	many	CASSRYPETQYF	TGTGCCAGCAGTAGGTACCCAGAGACCCAGTACTTC
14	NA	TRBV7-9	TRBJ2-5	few	CASSLDTHQETQYF	TGTGCCAGCAGCTTGGACACTCACCAAGAGACCCAGTACTTC
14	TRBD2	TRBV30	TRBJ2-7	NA	CAWSVGGRAHEQYF	TGTGCCTGGAGTGTAGGCGGGAGGGCCCACGAGCAGTACTTC